This section outlines one T cell receptor beta chain sequence together with its context. This clonotype was counted many times. Its antigen is not yet known. No much larger clone is present one base from it, and per-base qualities are unavailable. CDR1 and CDR2, per the germline V gene, are SGDLS and YYNGEE. The CDR3, cysteine through phenylalanine, is 15 amino acids long. The DNA shown is the 45-base CDR3, in frame from base 1. Ends trimmed: V by 4 bases, J by 9 bases; bases unmatched to a gene: 12. The source of the sample is a study of blood T cells in healthy people across ages (dated by TCRdb to between 2014 and 2016). Context from the whole study: In model experiments, template switching captured roughly one uniquely barcoded TCR beta cDNA molecule for every two T cells. To avoid experimental bias, donors of different ages were randomly spread across the sequencing lanes. The donors were divided into four age groups: young (average roughly 17 years), middle-aged (about 39), aged (about 56) and long-lived (around 80). To track age-related changes in TCR beta repertoire diversity, the study relied on deep sequencing normalized with unique cDNA molecular identifiers. For two donors (one aged 18 to 30 and one aged 80 or older), the study analyzed two additional independent replicas of 1 million unique cDNA reads from the same blood draw.

The donors were about 40 Caucasian individuals from Russia, aged roughly 6 to 100 years, who were systemically healthy. Around 9.9 milliliters of peripheral blood were collected from each donor into EDTA-treated Vacutainer tubes. PBMCs were isolated by Ficoll-Paque density-gradient centrifugation, with at least 6 million obtained per sample. Trizol reagent was used to extract total RNA from the PBMCs, yielding at least 5.5 micrograms per sample. For every donor, flow cytometry on a PBMC aliquot measured the percentage of naive CD45RAhigh/CD27high T cells. Library prep was done by 5' RACE. Reads for this sample came from an Illumina HiSeq 2500. A second 7 to 11 cycle PCR used a sample-barcoded 5' primer and a J-beta primer mix. A template-switch 5' adaptor carrying 12 random nucleotides introduced a unique molecular identifier onto each TCR beta cDNA molecule. At least 2.5 million CDR3-containing paired-end reads were obtained from each sample. All of the RNA was converted into first-strand cDNA using the Mint cDNA synthesis kit, with a TRBC-specific oligonucleotide serving as the primer. Following uracil-DNA glycosylase treatment, all cDNA underwent a first 18-cycle PCR with the universal primers M1SS and BC2_uni_R. The study's processing was this. Normalization of each sample was performed by random selection of 1 million high-quality reads, each carrying a distinct molecular identifier. Reads with shared molecular identifiers were discarded instead of being binned into consensus sequences. MiTCR, with a Q25 quality threshold and the strictest error-elimination algorithm, was used for CDR3 identification, clonotype clustering and error correction. A nonparametric unseen species model with Euler transformation was used to estimate a lower bound on total TCR beta diversity. Starting from the raw public reads, TCRdb applied fastp trimming at Q25, assembled clones with MiXCR and retained in-frame beta chains. Here each entry gathers all rows of one CDR3 protein and keeps the most common genes and DNA. The V and J calls were determined by TCRdb, not by the authors. The table for this sample lists around 670,000 distinct CDR3 sequences; under 30% of them were counted only once. The ten largest clones represent 15% to 18% of the sample.

What the research found in general, with its limitations: Because donor CMV infection status was unknown, age-related changes in expanded clonotypes were potentially confounded. Because profiling used bulk unsorted PBMCs, naive and antigen-experienced compartments could not be compared conclusively. Estimates of total diversity based on one million sequenced T cells were considered lower bounds and underestimates. Observed TCR beta diversity correlated strongly with the percentage of naive T cells measured by flow cytometry. Compared with the aged group, the long-lived group had more naive CD4+ T cells, fewer expanded clones and increased TCR diversity, suggesting age selection. Observed TCR beta diversity per million T cells fell roughly linearly with age, and a significant reduction was already apparent by age around 40.

Material: blood. The TCR was taken from a woman older than 75 in good health. In this chain, TRBV9 is recombined with TRBJ2-4; the junction holds 8 bases that match TRBD1. The CDR3 protein: CASSTDRTGRGIQYF. The DNA sequence reads TGTGCCAGCAGCACAGATCGGACAGGGCGAGGCATTCAGTACTTC.